This T cell receptor beta chain was obtained from a study of OX40 agonist ivuxolimab in advanced cancers. Study at large: Previous treatment with anti-PD-1, anti-PD-L1 or anti-CTLA-4 therapy was allowed; 30% to 50% had received some.

Germline values: CDR1 KGHSH, CDR2 LQKENI. Trimming took 3 bases from V and 0 from J, leaving 11 bases between them. This CDR3 comprises 16 residues. Regarding the study as a whole: Antigen specificity was not determined for the expanded peripheral T cells.

The data were produced by immunoSEQ multiplex PCR, yet TCRdb's version contains in-frame clones alone and is incomplete. This sample yields about 71,000 clones, of which about 86% are seen a single time; less than 1.1% belongs to the top ten. A word on this clone: Antigen unknown.

The material sequenced was CD4+ or CD8+ T cells sorted from blood, taken in a trial of the OX40 agonist ivuxolimab. The chain is built from TRBV18 and TRBJ2-2; D might be TRBD1 (6 bases). This TCR came from an adult with an advanced solid tumor such as melanoma, head and neck, liver or kidney cancer. CDR3 bases: TGTGCCAGCTCACCCACAGGGAACCCGAACACCGGGGAGCTGTTTTTT. It yields the protein CASSPTGNPNTGELFF.